The following is a TCR beta chain sequence with its context. As yet, its antigen is unknown. One entry per CDR3 protein results from TCRdb running MiXCR on the reads. The table includes about 69,000 distinct CDR3 sequences, about 29% detected once. The source of the sample is a study of T cell repertoires in cytomegalovirus infection. Across the study: HLA-B-restricted CMV epitopes that are well studied were used alongside recently identified HLA-C-restricted ones.

Specimen: CD8+ T cells from cultured PBMCs, collected from culture after CMV antigen stimulation. This TCR was sampled from a human donor in good health (CMV status not recorded). Some clones in this sample may be carry-over from other donors' samples.

In DNA form, the CDR3 reads TGTGCCAGCAGCAGGGAGGGCGATGAGCAGTTCTTC. This encodes CASSREGDEQFF. The rearrangement joins TRBV7-3 to TRBJ2-1; 7 nucleotides match TRBD2. The CDR3 is 12 residues long. Germline lookup yields CDR1 SGHTA and CDR2 FQGTGA. With V trimmed by 5 bases and J by 8 bases, 3 bases remained unmatched.